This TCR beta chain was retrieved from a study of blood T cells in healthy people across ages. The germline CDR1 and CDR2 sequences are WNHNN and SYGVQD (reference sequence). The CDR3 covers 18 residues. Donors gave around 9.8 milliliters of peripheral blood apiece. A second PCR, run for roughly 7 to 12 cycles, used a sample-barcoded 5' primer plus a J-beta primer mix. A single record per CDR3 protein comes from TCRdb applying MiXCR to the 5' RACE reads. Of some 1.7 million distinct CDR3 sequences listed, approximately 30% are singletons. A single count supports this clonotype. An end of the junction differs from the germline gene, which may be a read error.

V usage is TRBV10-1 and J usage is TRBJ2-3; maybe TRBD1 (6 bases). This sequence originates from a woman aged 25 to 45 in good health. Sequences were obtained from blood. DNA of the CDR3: TGCGCCAGCGGTGAAGGGGGTTTTACAGAGGCGATGGCAGATACGCAGTATTTT. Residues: CASGEGGFTEAMADTQYF.